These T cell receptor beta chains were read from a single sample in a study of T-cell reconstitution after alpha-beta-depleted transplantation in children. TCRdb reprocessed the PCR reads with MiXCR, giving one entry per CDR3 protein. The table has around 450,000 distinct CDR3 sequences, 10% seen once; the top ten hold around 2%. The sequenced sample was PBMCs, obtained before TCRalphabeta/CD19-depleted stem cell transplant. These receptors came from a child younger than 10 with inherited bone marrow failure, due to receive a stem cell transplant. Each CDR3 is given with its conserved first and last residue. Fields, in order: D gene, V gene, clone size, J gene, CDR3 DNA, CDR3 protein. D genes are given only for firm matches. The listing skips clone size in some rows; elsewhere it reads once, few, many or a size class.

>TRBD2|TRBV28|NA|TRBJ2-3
TGTGCCAGCAGTGCAAGATGGGGACTAGCGGACACAGATACGCAGTATTTT
CASSARWGLADTDTQYF
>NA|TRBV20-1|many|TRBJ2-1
TGCAGTGCTAGATTCTCCGGGAGTGAGTTCTTC
CSARFSGSEFF
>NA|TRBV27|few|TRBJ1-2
TGTGCCAGCAGTTATACCGGCAGGGGACCCTACTATGGCTACACCTTC
CASSYTGRGPYYGYTF
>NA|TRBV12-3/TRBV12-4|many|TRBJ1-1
TGTGCCAGCAGTTTCGCCTGGGGGTCTGAAGCTTTCTTT
CASSFAWGSEAFF
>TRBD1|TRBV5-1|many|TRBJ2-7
TGCGCCAGCAGCCCGGGACAGACAAGCTACGAGCAGTACTTC
CASSPGQTSYEQYF
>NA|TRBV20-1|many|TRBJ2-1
TGCAGTGCTCGGGGGCGTTGGTCCTACAATGAGCAGTTCTTC
CSARGRWSYNEQFF
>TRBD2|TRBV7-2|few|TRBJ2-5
TGTGCCAGCAGCCGGGGGGGGGGAGAGACCCAGTACTTC
CASSRGGGETQYF
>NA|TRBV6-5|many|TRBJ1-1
TGTGCCAGCAGTTACGGTGGCCAGGGGACCACTGAAGCTTTCTTT
CASSYGGQGTTEAFF
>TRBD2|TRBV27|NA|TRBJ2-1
TGTGCCAGCAGGCCGCAACCGAGCGGGACGTTCAATGAGCAGTTCTTC
CASRPQPSGTFNEQFF
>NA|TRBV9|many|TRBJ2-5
TGTGCCAGCAGCGAGGGGGCGGGAGCGCAAGAGACCCAGTACTTC
CASSEGAGAQETQYF
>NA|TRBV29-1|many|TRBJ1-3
TGCAGCGTTCAGGGTAGCACTGGAAACACCATATATTTT
CSVQGSTGNTIYF
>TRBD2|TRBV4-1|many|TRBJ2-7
TGCGCCAGCAGCCAAGATAGTCTCCTAGCGGTCTACGAGCAGTACTTC
CASSQDSLLAVYEQYF
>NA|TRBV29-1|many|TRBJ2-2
TGCAGCGTACCCTGGGCAGGGTCTAACACCGGGGAGCTGTTTTTT
CSVPWAGSNTGELFF
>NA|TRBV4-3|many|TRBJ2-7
TGCGCCAGCAGCCAAGATCAACAAAACTACGAGCAGTACTTC
CASSQDQQNYEQYF
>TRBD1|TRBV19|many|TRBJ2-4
TGTGCCAGTAGTGACCGGGACAGGGGAGCCAAAAACATTCAGTACTTC
CASSDRDRGAKNIQYF
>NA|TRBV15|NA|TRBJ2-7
TGTGCCACCAGCAGAGATCGGGCAGGGGACGAGCAGTACTTC
CATSRDRAGDEQYF
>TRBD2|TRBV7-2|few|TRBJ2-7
TGTGCCAGCAGCTTAGCGACTAGCGGTTTCCCCTACGAGCAGTACTTC
CASSLATSGFPYEQYF
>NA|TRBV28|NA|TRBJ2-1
TGTGCCAGCCTCAGAGGGGCATCCTACAATGAGCAGTTCTTC
CASLRGASYNEQFF
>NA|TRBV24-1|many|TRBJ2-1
TGTGCCACCAGTGCGGCAGGCTCCTACAATGAGCAGTTCTTC
CATSAAGSYNEQFF
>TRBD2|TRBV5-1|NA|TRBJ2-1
TGCGCCAGCAGCTTGGATGGCGGGAGGGTCAATGAGCAGTTCTTC
CASSLDGGRVNEQFF
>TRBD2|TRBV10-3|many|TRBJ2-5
TGTGCCATCAGTGAGTCAGCGACTAGCGGGTTCCAAGAGACCCAGTACTTC
CAISESATSGFQETQYF
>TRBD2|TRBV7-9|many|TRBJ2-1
TGTGCCAGCAGCTCCGGACTAGCGGGAGTCAATGAGCAGTTCTTC
CASSSGLAGVNEQFF
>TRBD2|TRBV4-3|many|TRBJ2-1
TGCGCCAGCAGCCAAGGGACTAGCGGGAGGTTCGATGAGCAGTTCTTC
CASSQGTSGRFDEQFF
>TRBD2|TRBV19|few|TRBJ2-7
TGTGCCAGTAGTCACGGACTAGCGGGAGTAAGCGAGCAGTACTTC
CASSHGLAGVSEQYF
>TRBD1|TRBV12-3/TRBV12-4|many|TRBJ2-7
TGTGCCAGCAGTCCTCGGACAGGGATGATCTCCTACGAGCAGTACTTC
CASSPRTGMISYEQYF
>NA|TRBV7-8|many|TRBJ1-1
TGTGCCAGCACCTTCTCGCGGAACACTGAAGCTTTCTTT
CASTFSRNTEAFF
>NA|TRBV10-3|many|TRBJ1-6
TGTGCCATCAGTGAGTCGAAAAGTAGAGGGGCCAGTTCACCCCTCCACTTT
CAISESKSRGASSPLHF
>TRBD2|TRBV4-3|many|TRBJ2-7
TGCGCCAGCAGCCACGCTACGGGACTAGCGGGCGAGAGCTCCTACGAGCAGTACTTC
CASSHATGLAGESSYEQYF
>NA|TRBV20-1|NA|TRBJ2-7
TGCAGTGCTAGAAGGGACCAATACTACGAGCAGTACTTC
CSARRDQYYEQYF
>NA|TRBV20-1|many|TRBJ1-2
TGCAGTGCTAGAGATCAGGTTGCAGGAGCCTATGGCTACACCTTC
CSARDQVAGAYGYTF
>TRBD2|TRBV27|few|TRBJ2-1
TGTGCCAGCAGTGGGTGGGGGTGGTCTAGCGGCCCGTACAATGAGCAGTTCTTC
CASSGWGWSSGPYNEQFF
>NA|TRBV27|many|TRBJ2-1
TGTGCCAGCAGTTTAGTAGGGACCGTCTCCTACAATGAGCAGTTCTTC
CASSLVGTVSYNEQFF
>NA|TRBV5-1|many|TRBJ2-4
TGCGCCAGCAGCAGCGGGCGGAACATTCAGTACTTC
CASSSGRNIQYF
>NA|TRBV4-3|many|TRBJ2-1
TGCGCCAGCAGCCAAGATCTAGCCCTCTACTCCTACAATGAGCAGTTCTTC
CASSQDLALYSYNEQFF
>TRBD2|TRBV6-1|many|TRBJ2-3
TGTGCCAGCCGACTAGCGGTGGCAGATACGCAGTATTTT
CASRLAVADTQYF
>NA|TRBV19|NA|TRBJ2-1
TGTGCCAGTAGCGGGTACTCCTACAATGAGCAGTTCTTC
CASSGYSYNEQFF
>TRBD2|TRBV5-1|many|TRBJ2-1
TGCGCCAGCAGCTTGGAAACCCTAAGCCGGGAGGTTTACAATGAGCAGTTCTTC
CASSLETLSREVYNEQFF
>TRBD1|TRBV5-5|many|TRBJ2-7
TGTGCCAGCAGCTTCGCCACGACAGGGTCCGAGCAGTACTTC
CASSFATTGSEQYF
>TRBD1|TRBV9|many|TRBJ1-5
TGTGCCAGCAGCGTAAAAAGGCAGGGGGGAAATCAGCCCCAGCATTTT
CASSVKRQGGNQPQHF
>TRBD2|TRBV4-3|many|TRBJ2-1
TGCGCCAGCAGCCAAGAGGGTTGGGCTAGCGGCTACAATGAGCAGTTCTTC
CASSQEGWASGYNEQFF
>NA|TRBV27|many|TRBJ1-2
TGTGCCAGCAGTTTAGGGTTGTACTATGGCTACACCTTC
CASSLGLYYGYTF
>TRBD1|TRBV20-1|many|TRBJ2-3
TGCAGTGCGGGTCGGACAGGCGGTTTGGATACGCAGTATTTT
CSAGRTGGLDTQYF
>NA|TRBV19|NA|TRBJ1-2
TGTGCCAGTAGTGAGATCTACCATGGCTACACCTTC
CASSEIYHGYTF
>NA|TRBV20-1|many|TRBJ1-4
TGCAGTGCTAGAGAACCGGGGCGCGAAAAACTGTTTTTT
CSAREPGREKLFF